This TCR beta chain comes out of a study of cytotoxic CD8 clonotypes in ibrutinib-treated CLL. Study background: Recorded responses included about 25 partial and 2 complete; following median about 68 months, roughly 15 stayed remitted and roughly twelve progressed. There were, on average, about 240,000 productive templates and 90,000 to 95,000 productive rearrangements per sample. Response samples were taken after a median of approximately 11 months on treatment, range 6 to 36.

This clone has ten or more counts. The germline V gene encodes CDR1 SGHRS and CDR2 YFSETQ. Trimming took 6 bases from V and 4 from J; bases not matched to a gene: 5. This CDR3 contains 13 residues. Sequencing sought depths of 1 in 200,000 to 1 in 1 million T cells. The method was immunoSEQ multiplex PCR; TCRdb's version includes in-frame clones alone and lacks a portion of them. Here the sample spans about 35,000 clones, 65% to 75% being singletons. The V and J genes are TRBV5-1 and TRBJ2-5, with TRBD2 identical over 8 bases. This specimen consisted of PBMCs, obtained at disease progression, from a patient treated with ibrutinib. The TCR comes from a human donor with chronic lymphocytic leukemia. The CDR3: CASTPGGAETQYF. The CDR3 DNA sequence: TGCGCCAGCACCCCGGGGGGGGCAGAGACCCAGTACTTC.